This T cell receptor (beta chain) was identified during a study of blood T cell repertoires in COVID-19. At the level of the study: The United States, Italy and Spain were the sources of the acute and convalescent COVID-19 samples. Sources were T cells, B-cell-depleted T cells, or PBMCs; the material itself was cDNA or gDNA.

Per the authors' pipeline: For nucleated cells, counts were estimated from reference gene primer amplification. Assay used: immunoSEQ multiplex PCR; TCRdb lists only in-frame clones, some missing. The V and J calls and clone size come from that table; D and trimming were worked out from the DNA. The sample contains 50,000 or so clones, roughly 81% of which appear only once. Germline V lookup: CDR1 MDHEN, CDR2 SYDVKM. The V end was cut by 6 bases, the J end by 6 bases, with 23 bases between. The CDR3 is 16 residues long. Sequenced input: peripheral blood. The chain employs TRBV28 and TRBJ1-2, with D maybe TRBD1 (6 bases). The TCR originated in a woman aged 55-75 years with acute or convalescent COVID-19. CDR3 in amino acids: CASSHLTFGTMNGYTF. CDR3 nucleotide sequence: TGTGCCAGCAGCCATCTTACTTTCGGGACAATGAATGGCTACACCTTC.